The entry that follows covers one T cell receptor beta chain sequence. The antigen is unknown. Trimming took 4 bases from V and 3 from J, leaving 7 bases between them. Germline V gene lookup returns CDR1 MNHEY and CDR2 SVGEGT. The CDR3 is 13 amino acids. These data are taken from a study of T-cell memory formation after mild COVID-19. Study details: TCR clusters were largely donor specific.

Study conclusions and caveats: Pre-infection memory held some responding clones, suggesting pre-existing cross-reactive T cells responded. Second-wave clones reaching peak frequency on day 37 lacked confirmed SARS-CoV-2 specificity. Shrinking CD4+ clones were chiefly CM and EM; CD8+ ones were chiefly EMRA.

In TCRdb, the 5' RACE reads were re-called with MiXCR into one record per CDR3 protein. The top ten clones hold roughly 21% of a sample with 300,000 to 350,000 distinct CDR3 sequences, 15% to 20% of them seen once. Sequenced sample: PBMCs or a T cell subset sorted from them (not recorded which). J is TRBJ1-5 and V is TRBV6-2 or TRBV6-3; D unclear. The clonotype was recovered from a man between 18 and 35 years old who had mild COVID-19 (a few samples of this study predate the infection). Cell type and time point are not known. CDR3 nucleotide sequence: TGTGCCAGCAGTTCACGCCACAATCAGCCCCAGCATTTT. Amino acid sequence: CASSSRHNQPQHF.